What follows are 7 T cell receptor beta chains derived from one specimen sequenced in a study of cytomegalovirus exposure and HLA in healthy donors. The PCR was carried out with 60 Vbeta primers and 13 Jbeta primers. Some clones are missing from TCRdb's copy, which holds only in-frame ones; the method was immunoSEQ multiplex PCR. The listing contains about 140,000 clones. Source material: PBMCs. The origin of the receptors is a male donor in good health and CMV-seronegative.

The rearrangement uses TRBV14 and TRBJ2-3; 7 nucleotides match TRBD2. The germline V gene encodes CDR1 SGHDN and CDR2 FVKESK. Unmatched junction bases numbered 18, after V lost 5 bases and J lost 7 bases. The CDR3 is made up of 17 amino acids. In nucleotides, the CDR3 is TGTGCCAGCAGCGCGACCGGGACTACCCCGGTAAATTATACGCAGTATTTT. Its protein product is CASSATGTTPVNYTQYF. Variable domain in full (rest from reference TRBV14 and TRBJ2-3): EAGVTQFPSHSVIEKGQTVTLRCDPISGHDNLYWYRRVMGKEIKFLLHFVKESKQDESGMPNNRFLAERTGGTYSTLKVQPAELEDSGVYFCASSATGTTPVNYTQYFGPGTRLTVL.

The chain joins TRBV29-1 to TRBJ1-1; 8 nucleotides align to TRBD1. Trimming at V came to 5 bases and at J to 1 base, leaving 9 bases not matched to a gene. Germline V lookup: CDR1 SQVTM, CDR2 ANQGSEA. CDR3 size: 15 residues. The CDR3 coding sequence is TGCAGCGTTCGTCCGGGACAGGTTAGGAACACTGAAGCTTTCTTT. This sequence encodes CSVRPGQVRNTEAFF.

This rearrangement joins TRBV7-8 to TRBJ2-5, with 7 nucleotides matching TRBD1. The ends lost 3 bases at V and 4 bases at J; junction bases unmatched: 5. The length of the CDR3 is 14 residues. Germline CDR1 reads SGHVS; CDR2 reads FQNEAQ. The DNA for the CDR3 is TGTGCCAGCAGCTTCGAAGGGGGCCGAGAGACCCAGTACTTC. Amino acid sequence: CASSFEGGRETQYF.

CDR3 sequence reads: CASSLGGPRDYEAFF. Here the CDR3 DNA reads TGTGCCAGCAGTTTAGGAGGGCCACGCGACTACGAAGCTTTCTTT. The V gene is TRBV28, the J gene TRBJ1-1; D is undetermined. Looked up from germline, CDR1 is MDHEN and CDR2 is SYDVKM. The CDR3 contains 15 residues. V was cut by 2 bases and J by 8 bases, with 18 bases left in between. The full variable domain, with the rest looked up from reference TRBV28 and TRBJ1-1, is DVKVTQSSRYLVKRTGEKVFLECVQDMDHENMFWYRQDPGLGLRLIYFSYDVKMKEKGDIPEGYSVSREKKERFSLILESASTNQTSMYLCASSLGGPRDYEAFFGQGTRLTVV.

This sequence joins TRBV5-1 and TRBJ2-2; D is ambiguous. The V gene lost 0 bases and the J gene lost 1 base, with 7 bases spanning the gap. The germline V gene has CDR1 SGHRS and CDR2 YFSETQ. The CDR3 consists of 15 residues. The CDR3 nucleotides read TGCGCCAGCAGCTTGGATCCGGTGAACACCGGGGAGCTGTTTTTT. Its protein product is CASSLDPVNTGELFF.

This chain links TRBV7-6 with TRBJ1-6; no definite D call. The CDR3 totals 14 residues. Germline V lookup: CDR1 SGHVS, CDR2 FNYEAQ. V was cut by 1 base and J by 10 bases, with 11 bases left in between. CDR3 nucleotide sequence: TGTGCCAGCAGCTTAGGTGGGTCCAGGTCACCCCTCCACTTT. It yields the protein CASSLGGSRSPLHF.

The chain joins TRBV5-1 to TRBJ2-5, with D perhaps matching TRBD1 (5 bases). Germline CDR1 reads SGHRS; CDR2 reads YFSETQ. CDR3 length: 14 amino acids. Trimming cost V 1 base and J 2 bases, with 9 bases left between them. In DNA form, the CDR3 reads TGCGCCAGCAGCTTGATGGGGCTTCAAGAGACCCAGTACTTC. Amino acids: CASSLMGLQETQYF. The complete variable domain, with remaining parts taken from reference TRBV5-1 and TRBJ2-5, reads KAGVTQTPRYLIKTRGQQVTLSCSPISGHRSVSWYQQTPGQGLQFLFEYFSETQRNKGNFPGRFSGRQFSNSRSEMNVSTLELGDSALYLCASSLMGLQETQYFGPGTRLLVL.